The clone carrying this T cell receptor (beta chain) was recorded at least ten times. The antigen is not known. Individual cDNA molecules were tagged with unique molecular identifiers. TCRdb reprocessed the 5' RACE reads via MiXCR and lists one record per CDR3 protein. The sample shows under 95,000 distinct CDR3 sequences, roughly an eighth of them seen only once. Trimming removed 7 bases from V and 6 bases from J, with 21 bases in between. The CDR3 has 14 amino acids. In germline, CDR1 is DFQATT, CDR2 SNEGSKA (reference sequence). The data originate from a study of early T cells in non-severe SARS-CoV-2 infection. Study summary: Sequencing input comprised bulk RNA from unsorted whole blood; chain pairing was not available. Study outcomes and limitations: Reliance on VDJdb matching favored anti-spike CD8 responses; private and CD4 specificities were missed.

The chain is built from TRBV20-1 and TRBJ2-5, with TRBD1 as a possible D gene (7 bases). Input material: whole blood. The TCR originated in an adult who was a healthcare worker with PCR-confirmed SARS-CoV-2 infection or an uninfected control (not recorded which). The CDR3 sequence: CSVPPETGRKTQYF. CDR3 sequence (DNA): TGCAGTGTCCCCCCCGAGACAGGGAGGAAGACCCAGTACTTC.